A selection of T cell receptor beta chains follows, all from one sample in a study of T cell responses to AZD1222 COVID-19 vaccine. The assay was immunoSEQ multiplex PCR, and TCRdb's table has in-frame clones only and misses some. The table lists about 160,000 clones, around 94% of them singletons, with roughly 1.3% in the top ten. The specimen was peripheral blood, collected on day 0 of AZD1222 vaccination. These receptors were collected from an adult in good health. Both conserved end residues are part of each CDR3. The D gene is left open where the match is weak. Only some rows state a clone size, as once, few, many or a class for expanded clones.

d_gene: -; v_gene: TRBV9; abundance: -; j_gene: TRBJ2-3; CDR3nt: TGTGCCAGCAGCGTACTGTGGGGGCGAGGGACAGATACGCAGTATTTT; CDR3aa: CASSVLWGRGTDTQYF
d_gene: TRBD1; v_gene: TRBV29-1; abundance: few; j_gene: TRBJ1-2; CDR3nt: TGCAGCGTTGAAACGGACAGGAATAGCGGCTACACCTTC; CDR3aa: CSVETDRNSGYTF
d_gene: -; v_gene: TRBV12-3/TRBV12-4; abundance: -; j_gene: TRBJ1-1; CDR3nt: TGTGCCAGCAGAAGGGGGGCGCGCACTGAAGCTTTCTTT; CDR3aa: CASRRGARTEAFF
d_gene: -; v_gene: TRBV6-5; abundance: -; j_gene: TRBJ1-3; CDR3nt: TGTGCCAGCAGCATTCGCCTCTCTGGAAACACCATATATTTT; CDR3aa: CASSIRLSGNTIYF
d_gene: -; v_gene: TRBV19; abundance: -; j_gene: TRBJ1-3; CDR3nt: TGTGCCAGTAGTCCCAACCGGGCCTCCGTCTCTGGAAACACCATATATTTT; CDR3aa: CASSPNRASVSGNTIYF
d_gene: -; v_gene: TRBV7-2; abundance: -; j_gene: TRBJ1-2; CDR3nt: TGTGCCAGCAGCTTAGTGGCCGGCTCGAATGGCTACACCTTC; CDR3aa: CASSLVAGSNGYTF
d_gene: -; v_gene: TRBV4-2; abundance: -; j_gene: TRBJ1-2; CDR3nt: TGTGCCAGCAGCCAAGACCGGACCGCCTCGAAGAAGAACACCTTC; CDR3aa: CASSQDRTASKKNTF
d_gene: TRBD1; v_gene: TRBV19; abundance: -; j_gene: TRBJ1-1; CDR3nt: TGTGCCAGTAGTACGGGGATGGGACAGACAGCTTTCTTT; CDR3aa: CASSTGMGQTAFF
d_gene: -; v_gene: TRBV9; abundance: -; j_gene: TRBJ2-3; CDR3nt: TGTGCCAGCAGCGTAGAGGTGACCACAGATACGCAGTATTTT; CDR3aa: CASSVEVTTDTQYF
d_gene: TRBD1; v_gene: TRBV7-2; abundance: once; j_gene: TRBJ1-1; CDR3nt: TGTGCCAGCAGCTTAATGGCAGGGGGTTTGGGTACTGAAGCTTTCTTT; CDR3aa: CASSLMAGGLGTEAFF
d_gene: -; v_gene: TRBV11-2; abundance: -; j_gene: TRBJ2-1; CDR3nt: TGTGCCAGCAGCCCACTGTCAGGGGAGGACAATGAGCAGTTCTTC; CDR3aa: CASSPLSGEDNEQFF
d_gene: -; v_gene: TRBV15; abundance: -; j_gene: TRBJ1-5; CDR3nt: TGTGCCACCAGCGAGCGGGCGGGCCAGCCCCAGCATTTT; CDR3aa: CATSERAGQPQHF
d_gene: -; v_gene: TRBV6-2/TRBV6-3; abundance: -; j_gene: TRBJ1-5; CDR3nt: TGTGCCAGCAGTTCAGGAGCAGGGACAACAAATCAGCCCCAGCATTTT; CDR3aa: CASSSGAGTTNQPQHF
d_gene: TRBD2; v_gene: TRBV18; abundance: -; j_gene: TRBJ2-3; CDR3nt: TGTGCCAGCTCACCACGAGCGGGGGGCCTCACAGATACGCAGTATTTT; CDR3aa: CASSPRAGGLTDTQYF
d_gene: TRBD1; v_gene: TRBV19; abundance: -; j_gene: TRBJ2-3; CDR3nt: TGTGCCAGTAGAGGGACAGGGTGGGGACCAGATACGCAGTATTTT; CDR3aa: CASRGTGWGPDTQYF
d_gene: TRBD1; v_gene: TRBV4-1; abundance: -; j_gene: TRBJ1-5; CDR3nt: TGCGCCAGCAGCCAAGCGGGACAGGGGTTCGACGAGCAGCCCCAGCATTTT; CDR3aa: CASSQAGQGFDEQPQHF
d_gene: -; v_gene: TRBV12-3/TRBV12-4; abundance: -; j_gene: TRBJ2-1; CDR3nt: TGTGCCAGCAGTTTCCTAAGCAACAATGAGCAGTTCTTC; CDR3aa: CASSFLSNNEQFF
d_gene: -; v_gene: TRBV11-2; abundance: -; j_gene: TRBJ1-6; CDR3nt: TGTGCCAGCAGCTTAGGGGTCAATTCACCCCTCCACTTT; CDR3aa: CASSLGVNSPLHF
d_gene: -; v_gene: TRBV9; abundance: -; j_gene: TRBJ1-1; CDR3nt: TGTGCCAGCAGCGTAGGTGGTGTGGGCACTGAAGCTTTCTTT; CDR3aa: CASSVGGVGTEAFF
d_gene: -; v_gene: TRBV14; abundance: -; j_gene: TRBJ1-6; CDR3nt: TGTGCCAGCAGCCAACCTCTCGCACCCCTCCACTTT; CDR3aa: CASSQPLAPLHF
d_gene: -; v_gene: TRBV4-2; abundance: -; j_gene: TRBJ1-2; CDR3nt: TGTGCCAGCAGCCAAGATCTAGGTCAGGGGTATGGCTACACCTTC; CDR3aa: CASSQDLGQGYGYTF
d_gene: -; v_gene: TRBV27; abundance: -; j_gene: TRBJ1-1; CDR3nt: TGTGCCAGCAAAAGGGGCCGAGAGCTGAACACTGAAGCTTTCTTT; CDR3aa: CASKRGRELNTEAFF
d_gene: -; v_gene: TRBV10-1; abundance: -; j_gene: TRBJ2-1; CDR3nt: TGCGCCAGCAGTGGTCGACAGCTTCCCTCCTACAATGAGCAGTTCTTC; CDR3aa: CASSGRQLPSYNEQFF
d_gene: -; v_gene: TRBV6-5; abundance: -; j_gene: TRBJ2-5; CDR3nt: TGTGCCAGCAGTTACTCGACAGAGACCCAGTACTTC; CDR3aa: CASSYSTETQYF
d_gene: TRBD1; v_gene: TRBV3-1/TRBV3-2; abundance: -; j_gene: TRBJ1-1; CDR3nt: TGTGCCAGCAGCTTGATGACAGGGGGCTGCACTGAAGCTTTCTTT; CDR3aa: CASSLMTGGCTEAFF
d_gene: -; v_gene: TRBV6-2/TRBV6-3; abundance: -; j_gene: TRBJ2-3; CDR3nt: TGTGCCAGCAGTTTAGATCTCCAGGGGGATACGCAGTATTTT; CDR3aa: CASSLDLQGDTQYF
d_gene: -; v_gene: TRBV30; abundance: -; j_gene: TRBJ2-5; CDR3nt: TGTGCCTGGAGTGTCCGGGGAATCGAGACCCAGTACTTC; CDR3aa: CAWSVRGIETQYF
d_gene: -; v_gene: TRBV11-2; abundance: -; j_gene: TRBJ2-5; CDR3nt: TGTGCCAGCAGCCGGTCCGGCGGGAAGGGAGAGACCCAGTACTTC; CDR3aa: CASSRSGGKGETQYF
d_gene: -; v_gene: TRBV27; abundance: -; j_gene: TRBJ2-1; CDR3nt: TGTGCCAGCAGAGCCCCCAATGAGCAGTTCTTC; CDR3aa: CASRAPNEQFF
d_gene: -; v_gene: TRBV4-1; abundance: -; j_gene: TRBJ2-2; CDR3nt: TGCGCCAGCAGCCTGATTAGCGGTCCGGGCCCCGGGGAGCTGTTTTTT; CDR3aa: CASSLISGPGPGELFF
d_gene: -; v_gene: TRBV6-5; abundance: -; j_gene: TRBJ1-5; CDR3nt: TGTGCCAGCAGTCTCCCGGGCGAGCCCCAGCATTTT; CDR3aa: CASSLPGEPQHF
d_gene: -; v_gene: TRBV5-1; abundance: -; j_gene: TRBJ2-3; CDR3nt: TGCGCCAGCACAGGCGGCTCTAGCGGCACAGATACGCAGTATTTT; CDR3aa: CASTGGSSGTDTQYF
d_gene: -; v_gene: TRBV5-4; abundance: -; j_gene: TRBJ2-3; CDR3nt: TGTGCCAGCAGCTTCAGGGGCACAGATACGCAGTATTTT; CDR3aa: CASSFRGTDTQYF